This T cell receptor beta chain was captured by sequencing in a study of T-cell reconstitution after alpha-beta-depleted transplantation in children. This clonotype was detected ten times or more. Its specificity is not known. Points from the study as a whole: High day-60 TCRbeta diversity in some patients came from surviving recipient T cells and thymic progenitors. Alpha-beta T cells about two months after transplant reportedly derived from several hundred expanded graft clones. Most T-cell counts and diversity one year after the transplant came from T cells that were newly produced.

During its preparation, the TCRbeta library received unique molecular identifiers. Using its own MiXCR run on the PCR reads, TCRdb lists one record per CDR3 protein. The sample includes 400,000 to 450,000 distinct CDR3 sequences, around two fifths seen only once; the top ten take roughly 27%. Unmatched junction bases numbered 8, after V lost 5 bases and J lost 7 bases. CDR3 size: 15 residues. The receptor was derived from a girl aged 2-10 years with aplastic anemia, due to receive a stem cell transplant. V is TRBV12-3 or TRBV12-4 and J is TRBJ2-4, with 10 bases lining up with TRBD1. This specimen was PBMCs, taken before TCRalphabeta/CD19-depleted stem cell transplant. The CDR3 loop is CASSKGQGRVNIQYF. CDR3 nucleotides: TGTGCCAGCAGTAAGGGACAGGGGAGGGTGAACATTCAGTACTTC.